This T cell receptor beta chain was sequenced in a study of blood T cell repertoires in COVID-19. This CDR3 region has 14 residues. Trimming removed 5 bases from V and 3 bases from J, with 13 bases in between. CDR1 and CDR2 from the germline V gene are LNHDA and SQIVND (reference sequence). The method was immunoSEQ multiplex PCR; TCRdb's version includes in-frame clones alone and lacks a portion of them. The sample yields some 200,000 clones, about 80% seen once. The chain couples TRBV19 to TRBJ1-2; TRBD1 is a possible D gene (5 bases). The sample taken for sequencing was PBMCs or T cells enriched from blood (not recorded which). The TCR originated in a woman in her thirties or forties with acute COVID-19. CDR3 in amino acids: CASSPLGRDYGYTF. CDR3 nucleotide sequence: TGTGCCAGTAGTCCTCTGGGCAGGGACTATGGCTACACCTTC.